Reported below is one TCR beta chain. The antigen is unknown. The data stem from a study of T cell responses to AZD1222 COVID-19 vaccine. Assay: immunoSEQ multiplex PCR; the TCRdb copy retains only in-frame clones and omits some. Of around 80,000 clones listed, approximately 83% were seen once; the top ten hold over 9.5%. This CDR3 is built from 15 residues. The V and J ends lost 3 bases and 3 bases respectively, with 14 bases between them. The germline gives CDR1 KGHSH, CDR2 LQKENI. Whole-study findings and limits: Most donors were white British and more were female, and clonal diversity was possibly underestimated. Seropositive at baseline were only a handful of AZD1222 recipients.

The receptor was isolated from an adult who received the AZD1222 COVID-19 vaccine. Sequencing used peripheral blood, obtained 28 days after the second AZD1222 dose. This sequence joins TRBV18 and TRBJ1-2, with D perhaps matching TRBD1 (5 bases). CDR3 bases: TGTGCCAGCTCACCCGGGACCGCTTCTTACTATGGCTACACCTTC. It encodes CASSPGTASYYGYTF.